The 2 T cell receptor beta chains in this list originate from one sample, sequenced in a study of shared clonotypes between healthy human individuals. Here immunoSEQ multiplex PCR was the method, and the copy in TCRdb shows in-frame clones only, minus some. The sample lists around 2.5 million clones; over 85% were seen once. Specimen: naive CD4+ T cells from PBMCs. Subset given: CD45RA+ positively selected. These TCRs come from a man aged 18 to 35 in good health. Some clones in this sample may be carry-over from other donors' samples.

The chain carries TRBV29-1 and TRBJ2-3; 16 positions agree with TRBD2. The CDR3 consists of 21 residues. J gave up 1 base and V 6 bases, and 19 bases lay outside the gene matches. Germline CDR1 is SQVTM and CDR2 is ANQGSEA. Written as DNA, the CDR3 is TGCAGCGTCTACCGCCTGCCGGGACTAGCGGGAGGGGCTTACGGCACAGATACGCAGTATTTT. It yields the protein CSVYRLPGLAGGAYGTDTQYF.

The V gene is TRBV30, the J gene TRBJ2-3; 13 bases are a match to TRBD2. From germline, CDR1 is GTSNPN and CDR2 SVGIG (reference sequence). This CDR3 spans 17 amino acids. V shed 1 base and J 1 base; nucleotides not matched to a gene: 5. This CDR3 is CAWSGLAGGRGTDTQYF. In DNA, the CDR3 is TGTGCCTGGAGTGGACTAGCGGGAGGCCGCGGCACAGATACGCAGTATTTT.